This entry lists 10 T cell receptor beta chains sequenced from one sample in a study of blood T cells in healthy people across ages. The use of a sample-barcoded 5' primer and a J-beta primer mix characterized a second PCR of about 7 to 12 cycles. TCRdb passed the 5' RACE reads through MiXCR, listing each CDR3 protein once. The table records about 400,000 distinct CDR3 sequences, 45% to 60% of them present only once. The sequenced sample consisted of blood. These receptors originate from a man aged 55-75 years in good health.

The genes are TRBV7-2 and TRBJ2-1; TRBD1 aligns across 7 bases. The CDR3 contains 15 residues. Per germline, CDR1 SGHTA and CDR2 FQGNSA. The V gene end was trimmed by 4 bases and the J gene end by 10 bases; junction bases not matched to a gene: 13. CDR3 sequence: CASSCAPTGQGEQFF. The CDR3, as DNA: TGTGCCAGCAGCTGCGCCCCGACAGGGCAAGGGGAGCAGTTCTTC.

This chain connects TRBV20-1 to TRBJ2-1, with 7 positions matching TRBD1. The length of the CDR3 is 14 residues. Trimming took 3 bases from V and 7 from J; bases not matched to a gene: 9. Germline V CDR1 and CDR2: DFQATT, SNEGSKA (reference sequence). CDR3 bases: TGCAGTGCTAGGGGCTTGAGACAGGGTAATGAGCAGTTCTTC. Encoded protein: CSARGLRQGNEQFF.

In the case of this clonotype: A much larger clone differs from this one at a single base, so this may be a read error. The V and J genes are TRBV29-1 and TRBJ2-3, with 7 bases fitting TRBD1. CDR3 size: 12 residues. The germline CDR1 and CDR2 sequences are SQVTM and ANQGSEA. CDR3: CSYRGSTDRQYF. CDR3 nucleotides: TGCAGTTACAGGGGTAGCACAGATAGGCAGTATTTT.

This rearrangement joins TRBV28 to TRBJ2-7; 13 bases are shared with TRBD2. CDR3 length equals 14 residues. The germline CDR1 and CDR2 sequences are MDHEN and SYDVKM. V shed 6 bases, J shed 3 bases, and the junction held 2 bases outside the gene matches. In nucleotides, the CDR3 is TGTGCCAGCAGGACTAGCGGGAGGAACTACGAGCAGTACTTC. Its protein product is CASRTSGRNYEQYF. Combining the CDR3 with reference TRBV28 and TRBJ2-7 gives the whole variable domain DVKVTQSSRYLVKRTGEKVFLECVQDMDHENMFWYRQDPGLGLRLIYFSYDVKMKEKGDIPEGYSVSREKKERFSLILESASTNQTSMYLCASRTSGRNYEQYFGPGTRLTVT.

The chain is built from TRBV7-2 and TRBJ2-7, with 9 nucleotides matching TRBD2. CDR1 SGHTA and CDR2 FQGNSA come from the germline V gene. This CDR3 contains 15 residues. Germline trimming cut 1 base from V and 4 bases from J; bases unmatched to any gene: 5. In DNA form, the CDR3 reads TGTGCCAGCAGCTTAGGTCTAGCGGGGTTGTACGAGCAGTACTTC. Translation gives CASSLGLAGLYEQYF.

The chain combines TRBV7-6 with TRBJ2-7, with D perhaps TRBD1 or TRBD2 (5 bases each). Germline CDR1 reads SGHVS; CDR2 reads FNYEAQ. The length of the CDR3 is 15 residues. V was shortened by 1 base and J by 9 bases, with 19 bases between the two germline ends. The CDR3 nucleotides read TGTGCCAGCAGCTTAGGACCCCGGGACGCCGAGGGGCAGTACTTC. Protein: CASSLGPRDAEGQYF.

The V call is TRBV12-3 or TRBV12-4, the J call TRBJ1-1, with TRBD1 identical over 8 bases. This CDR3 comprises 15 residues. V lost 6 bases to trimming and J lost 1 base; unmatched junction nucleotides: 7. CDR3 nucleotides: TGTGCCAGCAGGTGGGGGGACAGGTCGAACACTGAAGCTTTCTTT. The encoded protein is CASRWGDRSNTEAFF.

This chain links TRBV7-2 with TRBJ2-7; 9 bases are a match to TRBD1. CDR1 is SGHTA, CDR2 FQGNSA, per germline. The CDR3 loop spans 15 amino acids. The V gene end was trimmed by 1 base and the J gene end by 11 bases; junction bases not matched to a gene: 12. CDR3 amino acids: CASSLGDRAPETKYF. The CDR3, as DNA: TGTGCCAGCAGCTTAGGGGACAGGGCCCCGGAGACCAAGTACTTC.

As concerns this clonotype: Relative to the germline gene, one junction end is altered; a read error may explain this. The chain links TRBV5-1 to TRBJ2-1, with a weak D call TRBD2 (5 bases). In germline, CDR1 is SGHRS, CDR2 YFSETQ. The CDR3 has 14 residues. The CDR3 region is CASRPGSSYNERFF. The CDR3 nucleotides read TGCGCCAGCAGGCCGGGAAGCTCCTACAATGAGCGGTTCTTC.

The chain joins TRBV20-1 to TRBJ2-5; D might be TRBD1 or TRBD2, each matching 5 bases. The germline V gene has CDR1 DFQATT and CDR2 SNEGSKA (reference sequence). CDR3 length: 14 amino acids. The V gene lost 5 bases and the J gene lost 2 bases, with 15 bases spanning the gap. This CDR3 is CSADSGTFQETQYF. The DNA for the CDR3 is TGCAGTGCTGACTCCGGGACCTTTCAAGAGACCCAGTACTTC.